This T cell receptor beta chain originates from a study of blood T cell repertoires in COVID-19 (dated by TCRdb to between 2020 and 2021). General notes on the study: Samples from collaborators originated in the United States, Italy and Spain and spanned both the acute and convalescent phases of COVID-19. The dataset comprised deeply sampled blood TCRbeta repertoires from subjects exposed to, actively infected with, or recovered from COVID-19. The material from the prospective study consisted of cDNA or gDNA derived from T cells, B-cell-depleted T cells, or PBMCs. The repertoires were made available in a free public database intended to serve as a resource for research on the immune response to SARS-CoV-2. Samples were obtained from the ongoing ImmuneRACE study (first 160 participants) and from 1,254 subjects provided by 6 global collaborators. Where HLA class I and class II types were available, the types were taken from metadata supplied by the sample provider, not from assay-based typing. Sample metadata almost always included a de-identified subject ID, COVID-19 status, age in years and sex. Summary of the overall study and its limitations: The quantity of clinical and demographic metadata differed by source and by participant and was supplied without curation.

TCRbeta CDR3 regions were amplified from genomic DNA using the immunoSEQ Assay, a bias-controlled multiplex PCR. Processing in the source paper ran as follows. The number of nucleated cells in each sample was estimated from the amplification of reference gene primers within the assay. Sequence reads were collapsed and filtered to measure the absolute abundance of every unique TCRbeta CDR3 rearrangement. For each sample, productive Simpson clonality was calculated as the square root of Simpson's diversity index over productive rearrangements. The immuneACCESS repertoire file appears here via TCRdb, limited to in-frame rearrangements. These files lack a portion of the clones; in checked studies, under half of the deficit traces to unresolved V genes, and the cause of the others is not known. V, J and clone size are taken as reported in that table, and D and trimming were inferred from the DNA itself. Counted in this sample were under 200,000 clones; around 82% of them appeared once. The ten largest account for roughly 5.2% of the sample.

Turning to this clone: It has no known antigen specificity. Base qualities are missing; no much larger clone stands one base away.

Participants in the prospective study were enrolled through a virtual design, were aged roughly 18 to 100 years, and lived in roughly 25 United States geographic areas. To assign participants to cohorts, the prospective study relied on clinical history that participants themselves reported in a screening survey and a study questionnaire. In the prospective study, whole blood, serum and a nasopharyngeal or oropharyngeal swab were collected from each participant by mobile phlebotomists. Additional blood draws and questionnaires over an approximately 2-month period could optionally be provided by prospective study participants. Blood samples from the prospective study were shipped frozen or at room temperature prior to DNA extraction. Including the terminal cysteine and phenylalanine, the CDR3 comprises 16 residues. The retained sequence is limited to the CDR3, 48 bases, with the frame set at the first base. Taken from the germline V gene, the CDR1 and CDR2 loops are SGHTA and FQGNSA. V and J are truncated by 2 bases and 7 bases respectively, leaving an intervening sequence of 17 bases.

The receptor comes from an older woman with acute COVID-19. The sample was PBMCs or T cells enriched from blood (not recorded which). This receptor chain uses TRBV7-2 and TRBJ1-4; TRBD1 is a possible D gene, resting on 5 matching bases. DNA sequence: TGTGCCAGCAGCTTATCTCTTGGGGGGGGAAGTGAAAAACTGTTTTTT. This codes for CASSLSLGGGSEKLFF.